This T cell receptor beta chain was captured in a study of blood T cells in healthy people across ages (dated by TCRdb to about 2015). Concerning the study at large: In model experiments, template switching captured roughly one uniquely barcoded TCR beta cDNA molecule for every two T cells. Donors were grouped into four age groups: young (average approximately 15 years), middle-aged (roughly 38), aged (roughly 62) and long-lived (over 80). To avoid experimental bias, donors of different ages were distributed randomly across sequencing lanes. The study analyzed two additional independent replicas of 1 million unique cDNA reads from the same blood draw for two donors, one aged 18 to 29 and one aged 80 or older. To track age-related changes in TCR beta repertoire diversity, the study relied on deep sequencing normalized with unique cDNA molecular identifiers. Overall study results and their limits: Observed TCR beta diversity per million T cells fell roughly linearly with age, and a significant reduction was already apparent by age around 40. Compared with the aged group, more naive CD4+ T cells, fewer expanded clones and increased TCR diversity were shown by the long-lived group, suggesting age selection. There was a strong correlation between observed TCR beta diversity and the percentage of naive T cells measured by flow cytometry. Estimates of total diversity based on one million sequenced T cells were considered lower bounds and underestimates. Conclusive comparison of naive and antigen-experienced compartments was prevented by the profiling of bulk unsorted PBMCs. Because donor CMV infection status was unknown, age-related changes in expanded clonotypes were potentially confounded.

The donors were roughly 40 Caucasian individuals from Russia, aged about 6 to 100 years, who were systemically healthy. Ten milliliters of peripheral blood were drawn from each donor into EDTA-treated Vacutainer tubes. Ficoll-Paque density-gradient centrifugation was used to isolate PBMCs, with at least 7 million per sample. Trizol reagent was used to extract total RNA from the PBMCs, yielding at least 6 micrograms per sample. For every donor, flow cytometry on a PBMC aliquot measured the percentage of naive CD45RAhigh/CD27high T cells. The library was generated by 5' RACE. Sequencing took place on an Illumina HiSeq 2500. A second roughly 7 to 11 cycle PCR used a sample-barcoded 5' primer and a J-beta primer mix. A template-switch 5' adaptor carrying 12 random nucleotides introduced a unique molecular identifier onto each TCR beta cDNA molecule. At least 2.5 million CDR3-containing paired-end reads were obtained from each sample. First-strand cDNA was synthesized from all RNA with the Mint cDNA synthesis kit, primed by a TRBC-specific oligonucleotide. After uracil-DNA glycosylase treatment, a first 18-cycle PCR used universal primers M1SS and BC2_uni_R on all cDNA. Under the source paper's analysis protocol: Each sample was normalized by randomly selecting 1 million high-quality reads, each carrying a distinct molecular identifier. Instead of being binned into consensus sequences, reads with shared molecular identifiers were discarded. MiTCR, set to a Q25 quality threshold and the strictest error-elimination algorithm, was used for CDR3 identification, clonotype clustering and error correction. A nonparametric unseen species model with Euler transformation was used to estimate lower-bound total TCR beta diversity. TCRdb handled the public reads itself, with Q25 trimming in fastp and clone calling in MiXCR, and kept productive beta chains. Rows with one shared CDR3 protein collapse into an entry with the most common genes and DNA. For this entry, the V and J calls and clone size follow TCRdb and not the study's own pipeline. Present in this sample are roughly 1,500,000 distinct CDR3 sequences, around 35% of which were seen just once. In total, the top ten clones hold around 11% of the sample.

Turning to this clonotype: This receptor's antigen is unknown. No qualities accompany the bases; no much larger clone lies one base away.

V lost 6 bases and J lost 8 bases, and the count of bases not matched to a germline gene is 11. The CDR3 holds 15 amino acids from the cysteine to the phenylalanine. The retained sequence is limited to the CDR3, 45 bases, with the frame set at the first base. The germline V gene (reference sequence) sets CDR1 to DFQATT and CDR2 to SNEGSKA. Rearrangement joined TRBV20-1 to TRBJ2-1; 12 of the junction bases match TRBD2. This clonotype was obtained from a woman aged 25-40 years in good health. The specimen was blood. The CDR3 region: CSAPATSGSRDEQFF. The nucleotide sequence reads TGCAGTGCCCCTGCGACTAGCGGGAGTCGCGATGAGCAGTTCTTC.